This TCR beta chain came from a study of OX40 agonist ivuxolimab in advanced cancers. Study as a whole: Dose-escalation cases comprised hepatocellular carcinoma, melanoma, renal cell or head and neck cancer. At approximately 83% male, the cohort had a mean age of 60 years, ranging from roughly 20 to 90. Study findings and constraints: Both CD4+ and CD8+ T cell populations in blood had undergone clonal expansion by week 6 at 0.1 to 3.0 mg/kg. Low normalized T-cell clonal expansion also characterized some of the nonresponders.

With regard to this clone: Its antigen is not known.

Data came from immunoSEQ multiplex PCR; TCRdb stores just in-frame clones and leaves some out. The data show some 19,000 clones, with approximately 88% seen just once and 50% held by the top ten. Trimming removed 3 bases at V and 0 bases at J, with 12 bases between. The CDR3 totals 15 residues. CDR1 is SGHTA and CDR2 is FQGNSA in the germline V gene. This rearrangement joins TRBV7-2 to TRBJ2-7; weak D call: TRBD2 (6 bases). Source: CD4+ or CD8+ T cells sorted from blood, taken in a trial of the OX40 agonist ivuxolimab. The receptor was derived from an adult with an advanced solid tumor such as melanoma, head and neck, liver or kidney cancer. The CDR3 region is CASSFSGRHSYEQYF. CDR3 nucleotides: TGTGCCAGCAGCTTTAGCGGACGGCACTCCTACGAGCAGTACTTC.